The following is a T cell receptor beta chain sequence with its context. With V trimmed by 7 bases and J by 7 bases, 10 bases remained unmatched. This CDR3 is 14 amino acids long. In germline, CDR1 is MGHDK, CDR2 SYGVNS. Authors' processing steps: The assay estimated nucleated cells by amplifying reference gene primers. Repertoires were generated with immunoSEQ multiplex PCR, while TCRdb's copy carries only in-frame clones and drops some. V and J calls and clone size are those listed in that table; D and trimming were worked out from the DNA. This table holds some 200,000 clones, approximately 90% found once. These data come from a study of blood T cell repertoires in COVID-19. Across the study: Samples taken during acute and convalescent COVID-19 were collected in the United States, Italy and Spain. Sources were T cells, B-cell-depleted T cells, or PBMCs; the material itself was cDNA or gDNA.

The chain combines TRBV25-1 with TRBJ2-1; 7 bases fit TRBD2. The source is a man between 60 and 70 years old with active or convalescent COVID-19. Sequenced sample: peripheral blood. CDR3 region: CASTEGGGRNEQFF. CDR3 coding DNA: TGTGCCAGCACCGAGGGCGGGGGAAGGAATGAGCAGTTCTTC.